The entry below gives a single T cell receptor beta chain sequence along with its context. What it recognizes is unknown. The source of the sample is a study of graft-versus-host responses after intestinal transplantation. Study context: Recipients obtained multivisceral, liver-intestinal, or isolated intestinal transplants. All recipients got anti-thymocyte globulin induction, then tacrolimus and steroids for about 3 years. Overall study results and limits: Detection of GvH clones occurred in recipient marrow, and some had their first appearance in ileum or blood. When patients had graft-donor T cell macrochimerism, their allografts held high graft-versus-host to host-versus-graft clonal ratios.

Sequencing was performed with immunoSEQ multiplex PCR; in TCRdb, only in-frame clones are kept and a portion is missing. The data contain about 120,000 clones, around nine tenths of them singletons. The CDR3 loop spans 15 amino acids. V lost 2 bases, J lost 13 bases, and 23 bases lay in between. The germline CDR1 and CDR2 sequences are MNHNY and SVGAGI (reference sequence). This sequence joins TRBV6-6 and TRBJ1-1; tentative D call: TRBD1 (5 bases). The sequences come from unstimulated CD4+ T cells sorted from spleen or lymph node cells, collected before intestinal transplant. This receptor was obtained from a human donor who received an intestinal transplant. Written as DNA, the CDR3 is TGTGCCAGCAGTTACCCCCCGGTGGAGGGGAGTGAGAGTTTCTTT. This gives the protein CASSYPPVEGSESFF.